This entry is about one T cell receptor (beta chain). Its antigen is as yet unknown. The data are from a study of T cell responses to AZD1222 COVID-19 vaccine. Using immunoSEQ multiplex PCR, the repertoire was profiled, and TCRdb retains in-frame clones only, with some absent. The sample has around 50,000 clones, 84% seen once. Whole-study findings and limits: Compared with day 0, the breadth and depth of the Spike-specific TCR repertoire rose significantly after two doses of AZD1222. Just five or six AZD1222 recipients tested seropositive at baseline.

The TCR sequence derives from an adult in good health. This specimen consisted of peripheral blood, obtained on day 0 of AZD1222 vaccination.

Here the CDR3 reads CATSLPGPGLSGYTF. CDR3 nucleotide sequence: TGTGCCACCAGCCTCCCAGGCCCCGGTCTGTCTGGCTACACCTTC. The rearrangement links TRBV15 to TRBJ1-2; D is undetermined. V lost 5 bases to trimming and J lost 7 bases, with 20 bases between them. The CDR3 runs 15 residues. CDR1 is LNHNV and CDR2 is YYDKDF in the germline V gene (reference sequence). The whole variable domain, remainder taken from reference TRBV15 and TRBJ1-2, is DAMVIQNPRYQVTQFGKPVTLSCSQTLNHNVMYWYQQKSSQAPKLLFHYYDKDFNNEADTPDNFQSRRPNTSFCFLDIRSPGLGDTAMYLCATSLPGPGLSGYTFGSGTRLTVV.